The 2 T cell receptor beta chains in this list originate from one sample, sequenced in a study of vaccination and CD4 T cells after COVID-19. Stated treatment: approximately 9-day PBMC culture with coronavirus spike peptide pools or control peptides (ViraFEST assay). Sequencing of DNA taken from cultured CD4+ T cells relied on the Oncomine TCR Beta short-read assay. A single record per CDR3 protein comes from TCRdb applying MiXCR to the PCR reads. Of about 13,000 distinct CDR3 sequences listed, approximately 58% were seen once; the top ten hold less than 15%. Their recognized antigens are unknown. Sequenced: CD4+ T cells from blood, cultured in vitro. The receptors derive from a human donor who had recovered from COVID-19.

This clonotype was counted a few times. The chain combines TRBV7-2 with TRBJ2-1; 9 bases fit TRBD1. V trimming: 7 bases; J trimming: 10 bases; junction bases outside the gene matches: 8. This CDR3 has 13 amino acids. Germline CDR1 and CDR2: SGHTA and FQGNSA. CDR3 sequence reads: CASTTYTGGEQFF. CDR3 coding DNA: TGTGCCAGCACCACATACACAGGGGGCGAGCAGTTCTTC.

The chain has TRBV12-3 or TRBV12-4 and TRBJ2-2; 8 nucleotides line up with TRBD2. V shed 7 bases, J shed 7 bases, and the junction held 14 bases outside the gene matches. The CDR3 consists of 16 residues. The CDR3 DNA is TGTGCCAGCACCCCTGGGCCGGGACTAGGAAACGGGGAGCTGTTTTTT. This sequence encodes CASTPGPGLGNGELFF.